Listed here are 6 T cell receptor beta chains from one sample, sequenced in a study of metastatic and nonmetastatic thyroid tumors. All patients were treatment-naive before thyroid surgery. TCRdb redid the clone calls on the PCR reads using MiXCR. Among some 55,000 clones, 25% to 30% were seen once, and the ten largest hold roughly 15%. Sequenced: blood. All receptors derive from a female donor with papillary thyroid cancer or a benign thyroid nodule (not recorded which). Some clones in this sample may be carry-over from other donors' samples.

V is TRBV18 and J is TRBJ2-7; D is uncertain. With 0 bases removed from V and 3 bases from J, the gap between germline ends came to 6 bases. The CDR3 is made up of 13 amino acids. Germline V gives CDR1 KGHSH, CDR2 LQKENI. The CDR3 sequence is CASSPPTDYEQYF. In nucleotides, the CDR3 is TGTGCCAGCTCACCACCTACAGACTACGAGCAGTACTTC.

V is TRBV30 and J is TRBJ2-7; D gene unclear. Germline V gene data show CDR1 as GTSNPN and CDR2 as SVGIG (reference sequence). V was trimmed by 1 base and J by 2 bases, leaving 6 bases between them. CDR3 length equals 12 residues. The chain's CDR3 is CAWSGITYEQYF. DNA of the CDR3: TGTGCCTGGAGTGGGATAACCTACGAGCAGTACTTC.

The J gene is TRBJ2-7, the V gene TRBV5-6, with D possibly matching TRBD1 (6 bases). Trimming took off 0 bases at V and 4 bases at J, with 11 bases between the two ends. Germline CDR1 reads SGHDT; CDR2 reads YYEEEE. This CDR3 has 14 amino acids. CDR3 sequence (DNA): TGTGCCAGCAGCTTGGATTCTCAGGGGTACGAGCAGTACTTC. Its protein product is CASSLDSQGYEQYF.

This sequence joins TRBV5-6 and TRBJ2-1; D gene uncertain. Per the germline V gene, CDR1 is SGHDT and CDR2 is YYEEEE. The CDR3 is made up of 14 amino acids. V was shortened by 3 bases and J by 8 bases, with 15 bases between the two germline ends. The CDR3 nucleotides are TGTGCCAGCAGCTCAGTGGAAGCGATATATGAGCAGTTCTTC. Amino acid sequence: CASSSVEAIYEQFF.

This clone was recorded at least ten times. CDR3 protein: CAWIRKGTGELFF. The CDR3 DNA reads as TGTGCCTGGATTAGGAAGGGGACCGGGGAGCTGTTTTTT. V gene TRBV30 combines with J gene TRBJ2-2; D might be TRBD1 (5 bases). Trimming took 4 bases from V and 5 from J, leaving 11 bases between them. The CDR3 is made up of 13 amino acids. Germline CDR1 is GTSNPN and CDR2 is SVGIG (reference sequence).

The chain couples TRBV7-8 to TRBJ2-7, with 13 bases that match TRBD2. Germline V gives CDR1 SGHVS, CDR2 FQNEAQ. CDR3 length: 18 residues. J was trimmed by 2 bases and V by 0 bases; bases with no gene match: 7. CDR3 in amino acids: CASSLALAGGPMPYEQYF. CDR3 bases: TGTGCCAGCAGCTTAGCACTAGCGGGAGGGCCTATGCCCTACGAGCAGTACTTC.